The next 26 T cell receptor beta chains were all read from a single sample in a study of coeliac disease. Findings and limits, study-wide: Control samples showed higher TRB and TRG clonality than intraepithelial and lamina propria samples in active celiac disease.

Here immunoSEQ multiplex PCR was the method, and the copy in TCRdb shows in-frame clones only, minus some. The sample includes over 2,500 clones, around half of them seen just once. Their antigens remain unidentified. The source material was intraepithelial lymphocytes from the gut. Receptors were obtained from a man aged 45 to 65 with active celiac disease.

CDR3 nucleotides: TGTGCCATCGCGGGTCTTAAGGCTATATATAATTCACCCCTCCACTTT. It yields the protein CAIAGLKAIYNSPLHF. This sequence joins TRBV7-9 and TRBJ1-6; D is unclear. Germline loops: CDR1 SEHNR, CDR2 FQNEAQ (reference sequence). The CDR3 totals 16 residues. V dropped 10 bases and J dropped 4 bases, with 20 bases sitting between them.

The chain employs TRBV2 and TRBJ1-1; 8 positions agree with TRBD1. Germline CDR1 is SNHLY and CDR2 is FYNNEI. The CDR3 runs to 14 residues. V lost 8 bases, J lost 4 bases, and 9 bases stayed unmatched. The CDR3 DNA reads TGTGCCAGCCGCAGGGGGCGCGCGGGCACTGAAGCTTTCTTT. It translates to CASRRGRAGTEAFF.

In this sample, this clone turned up once. V is TRBV12-5 and J is TRBJ1-5; 7 bases align to TRBD1. The V and J ends lost 0 bases and 0 bases, in that order; junction bases with no gene match: 11. Germline V gene data show CDR1 as LGHNT and CDR2 as FRNRAP. The CDR3 loop spans 19 amino acids. CDR3 coding DNA: TGTGCTAGTGGTTTGGTGTTGGATGGACAGGTTAATAGCAATCAGCCCCAGCATTTT. Translated: CASGLVLDGQVNSNQPQHF.

This chain links TRBV6-5 with TRBJ1-4, with unresolved D. The CDR3 length is 15 residues. Germline V gene sequence: CDR1 MNHEY, CDR2 SVGAGI. V lost 6 bases and J lost 8, with 19 bases in between. The CDR3 region is CASSDPGRAEEKLFF. The CDR3 coding sequence is TGTGCCAGCAGCGACCCGGGAAGAGCAGAAGAAAAACTGTTTTTT.

This clone is judged medium-sized (0.01 to 0.1%). J is TRBJ2-7 and V is TRBV29-1; 8 bases align to TRBD1. V shed 0 bases, J shed 7 bases, and the junction held 8 bases outside the gene matches. The V gene's germline CDR1 is SQVTM and CDR2 ANQGSEA. CDR3 length equals 14 residues. CDR3 sequence: CSVEDLTGAREQYF. CDR3 coding DNA: TGCAGCGTTGAAGATCTGACAGGGGCCCGGGAGCAGTACTTC.

V usage is TRBV7-7 and J usage is TRBJ2-2, with 7 positions matching TRBD2. V shed 1 base and J 5 bases; nucleotides not matched to a gene: 4. Germline CDR1 and CDR2: SSHAT and FNYEAQ (reference sequence). The CDR3 extends over 15 amino acids. The CDR3 DNA follows: TGTGCCAGCAGCTTAGACGGCGGGAGAACCGGGGAGCTGTTTTTT. Residues: CASSLDGGRTGELFF. Full variable domain (missing parts from reference TRBV7-7 and TRBJ2-2): GAGVSQSPRYKVTKRGQDVTLRCDPISSHATLYWYQQALGQGPEFLTYFNYEAQPDKSGLPSDRFSAERPEGSISTLTIQRTEQRDSAMYRCASSLDGGRTGELFFGEGSRLTVL.

CDR3 DNA sequence: TGTGCCAGCAGCGTGCTTATCCCGGCGGACAGGGAGGGGGGTCAGCCCCAGCATTTT. Translated: CASSVLIPADREGGQPQHF. The chain employs TRBV28 and TRBJ1-5; 8 nucleotides agree with TRBD1. The CDR3 covers 19 residues. The trim removed 6 bases at V and 6 bases at J, leaving 22 bases unmatched. Germline-derived CDR1 and CDR2 are MDHEN and SYDVKM. The whole variable domain, filled in from reference TRBV28 and TRBJ1-5, reads DVKVTQSSRYLVKRTGEKVFLECVQDMDHENMFWYRQDPGLGLRLIYFSYDVKMKEKGDIPEGYSVSREKKERFSLILESASTNQTSMYLCASSVLIPADREGGQPQHFGDGTRLSIL.

Only one count was recorded for this clone. The rearrangement links TRBV4-1 to TRBJ2-1; possibly TRBD1 for D (5 bases). V shed 1 base and J shed 4 bases, with 11 bases lying between them. The CDR3 covers 15 residues. CDR1 is MGHRA, CDR2 YSYEKL, per germline. In DNA, the CDR3 is TGCGCCAGCAGCCAAGGGGGCGCACAGTACAATGAGCAGTTCTTC. Translation gives CASSQGGAQYNEQFF.

J is TRBJ2-2 and V is TRBV11-2, with unresolved D. This CDR3 is built from 13 residues. The germline V and J ends were trimmed by 3 bases and 5 bases, with 7 bases remaining between them. Germline values: CDR1 SGHAT, CDR2 FQNNGV. CDR3 loop: CASSFPSTGELFF. For the CDR3, the DNA is TGTGCCAGCAGCTTCCCGAGTACCGGGGAGCTGTTTTTT.

This chain connects TRBV2 to TRBJ2-2; 9 bases are shared with TRBD1. The CDR3 spans 14 residues. The germline gives CDR1 SNHLY, CDR2 FYNNEI. The V gene end was trimmed by 4 bases and the J gene end by 5 bases; junction bases not matched to a gene: 2. CDR3 loop: CASSGTGETGELFF. CDR3 DNA sequence: TGTGCCAGCAGTGGGACAGGGGAGACCGGGGAGCTGTTTTTT.

By share, this clone ranks as medium-sized. The chain carries TRBV6-1 and TRBJ1-4; 7 nucleotides match TRBD1. After removal of 0 bases from V and 6 bases from J, the junction contained 4 bases not matched to a gene. The germline V gene has CDR1 MNHNS and CDR2 SASEGT. The CDR3 consists of 15 residues. DNA for the CDR3: TGTGCCAGCAGTGAAGCCAAAGACAGGGATGAAAAACTGTTTTTT. Protein product: CASSEAKDRDEKLFF.

This chain links TRBV7-3 with TRBJ2-3; 9 bases are a match to TRBD2. The CDR3 contains 19 residues. The ends lost 1 base at V and 6 bases at J; junction bases unmatched: 17. Germline V lookup: CDR1 SGHTA, CDR2 FQGTGA. The CDR3 DNA reads as TGTGCCAGCAGCTTAATAGGGGGTGGAGTAGCGGGGGAGGGGGATACGCAGTATTTT. This sequence encodes CASSLIGGGVAGEGDTQYF.

The chain uses TRBV21-1 and TRBJ1-1; the table names TRBD1, a call not compared with the DNA. TRBV21-1 is marked as a pseudogene. The CDR3 is made up of 16 amino acids. As DNA, the CDR3 is TGTGCCAGCAGCAAAGATAGGGGACAGAAGAACACTGAAGCTTTCTTT. Residues: CASSKDRGQKNTEAFF.

In nucleotides, the CDR3 is TGTGCCAGCAGTCCCGGGGGAGGGGATCAGCCCCAGCATTTT. Amino acid sequence: CASSPGGGDQPQHF. This sequence joins TRBV6-5 and TRBJ1-5; D is perhaps TRBD1 (5 bases). The CDR3 consists of 14 residues. Trimming left V 5 bases short and J 5 bases short, with 13 bases between. Germline V lookup: CDR1 MNHEY, CDR2 SVGAGI.

The rearrangement links TRBV6-5 to TRBJ2-1; 7 bases agree with TRBD1. The J segment lost 4 bases and the V segment lost 6 bases, leaving 6 bases of the junction unmatched. The CDR3 totals 14 residues. Germline values: CDR1 MNHEY, CDR2 SVGAGI. CDR3 sequence (DNA): TGTGCCAGCAGAAAACAGGGGCCGTACAATGAGCAGTTCTTC. Protein sequence: CASRKQGPYNEQFF.

The CDR3 nucleotides are TGTGCCAGCAGCTTACGGACAGGGGCTGGTGAAGCTTTCTTT. Encoded protein: CASSLRTGAGEAFF. V is TRBV7-6 and J is TRBJ1-1; 9 bases align to TRBD1. The V and J ends lost 2 bases and 7 bases, in that order; junction bases with no gene match: 5. This CDR3 contains 14 residues. The germline V gene has CDR1 SGHVS and CDR2 FNYEAQ.

This clone was seen only a few times. The chain recombines TRBV27 with TRBJ2-1; 8 bases align to TRBD2. Looked up from germline, CDR1 is MNHEY and CDR2 is SMNVEV (reference sequence). This CDR3 spans 15 amino acids. Trimming removed 5 bases from V and 6 bases from J; junction bases left unmatched: 9. The chain's CDR3 is CASSLTGLVGNEQFF. The CDR3 nucleotides are TGTGCCAGCAGTCTTACGGGACTAGTCGGCAATGAGCAGTTCTTC.

A few counts support this clone. The chain combines TRBV7-9 with TRBJ1-2; 10 nucleotides match TRBD1. Germline CDR1 and CDR2: SEHNR and FQNEAQ (reference sequence). J gave up 6 bases and V 1 base, and 2 bases lay outside the gene matches. This CDR3 spans 14 amino acids. CDR3 protein: CASSLGQGADGYTF. The CDR3 nucleotides read TGTGCCAGCAGCTTAGGACAGGGGGCTGATGGCTACACCTTC.

The chain has TRBV10-3 and TRBJ1-1; 7 bases match TRBD1. The CDR3 is 19 amino acids. V lost 6 bases, J lost 3 bases, and 22 bases stayed unmatched. The germline V gene encodes CDR1 ENHRY and CDR2 SYGVKD. This CDR3 is CAISQGGFGRTTWDTEAFF. CDR3 nucleotide sequence: TGTGCCATCAGCCAGGGGGGTTTCGGCAGGACTACGTGGGACACTGAAGCTTTCTTT.

This rearrangement joins TRBV2 to TRBJ2-7; unclear D gene. Germline assignment: CDR1 SNHLY and CDR2 FYNNEI. This CDR3 spans 11 amino acids. V lost 6 bases and J 6 bases, leaving 9 bases between the germline ends. CDR3 amino acids: CASSLGGEQYV. CDR3 nucleotides: TGTGCCAGCAGCCTAGGTGGCGAGCAGTACGTC.

The genes are TRBV2 and TRBJ2-7; 9 bases align to TRBD2. This CDR3 contains 19 residues. The germline CDR1 and CDR2 sequences are SNHLY and FYNNEI. V lost 3 bases, J lost 2 bases, and 17 bases stayed unmatched. The DNA for the CDR3 is TGTGCCAGCAGTGACCCATTAGCGGGGGTGGGCCCCATGCCCTACGAGCAGTACGTC. The encoded protein is CASSDPLAGVGPMPYEQYV.

CDR3 sequence reads: CASSSHWAGVYEQYF. CDR3 coding DNA: TGTGCCAGCAGCTCCCACTGGGCCGGTGTCTACGAGCAGTACTTC. The chain is built from TRBV6-6 and TRBJ2-7; the D is unclear. The ends were cut back, 6 bases at V and 3 bases at J, with 18 bases in the middle. The germline V gene has CDR1 MNHNY and CDR2 SVGAGI (reference sequence). The CDR3 consists of 15 residues.

This CDR3 reads CASSEGGGTGELFF. The DNA for the CDR3 is TGCGCCAGCAGTGAGGGGGGGGGAACCGGGGAGCTGTTTTTT. The J gene is TRBJ2-2, the V gene TRBV10-1; 7 nucleotides agree with TRBD2. The CDR3 totals 14 residues. Germline V gives CDR1 WNHNN, CDR2 SYGVQD (reference sequence). V dropped 2 bases and J dropped 5; count of bases not matched to a gene: 2.

The chain couples TRBV5-5 to TRBJ1-4, with a possible D match to TRBD1 (5 bases). Between the trimmed V and J ends, which lost 4 bases and 3 bases, there was a span of 13 bases. Germline V gives CDR1 SGHKS, CDR2 YYEKEE (reference sequence). The CDR3 contains 15 residues. CDR3 sequence: CASSVDGGANEKLFF. The DNA of the CDR3 is TGTGCCAGCAGCGTGGACGGGGGAGCTAATGAAAAACTGTTTTTT.

The gene calls are TRBV5-5 and TRBJ1-1; possible D gene TRBD1, 6 bases. The CDR3 runs 14 residues. Germline V CDR1 and CDR2: SGHKS, YYEKEE (reference sequence). V gave up 4 bases and J gave up 3 bases, with 13 bases separating them. In DNA form, the CDR3 reads TGTGCCAGCAGCGGGGACACGGATGACACTGAAGCTTTCTTT. Its protein product is CASSGDTDDTEAFF.

This clone is judged medium-sized. The rearrangement joins TRBV9 to TRBJ1-2; D is undetermined. From germline, CDR1 is SGDLS and CDR2 YYNGEE. V was trimmed by 3 bases and J by 6 bases, leaving 6 bases between them. The CDR3 contains 11 residues. CDR3 DNA: TGTGCCAGCAGCGGTCTCGATGGCTACACCTTC. Amino acid sequence: CASSGLDGYTF.